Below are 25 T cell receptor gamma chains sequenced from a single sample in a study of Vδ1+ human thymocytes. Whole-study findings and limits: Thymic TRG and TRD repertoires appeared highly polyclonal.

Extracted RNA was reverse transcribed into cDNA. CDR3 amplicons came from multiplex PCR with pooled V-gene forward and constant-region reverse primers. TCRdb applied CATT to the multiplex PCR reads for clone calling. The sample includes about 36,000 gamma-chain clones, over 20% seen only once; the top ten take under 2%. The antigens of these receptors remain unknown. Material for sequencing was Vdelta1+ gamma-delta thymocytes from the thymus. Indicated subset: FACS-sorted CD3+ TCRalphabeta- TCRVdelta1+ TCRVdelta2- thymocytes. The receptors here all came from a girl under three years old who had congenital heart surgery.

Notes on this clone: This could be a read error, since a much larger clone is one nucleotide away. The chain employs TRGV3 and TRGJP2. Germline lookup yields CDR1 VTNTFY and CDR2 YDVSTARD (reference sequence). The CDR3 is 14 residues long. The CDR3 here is CASWDGSSDWIKTF. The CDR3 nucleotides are TGTGCCTCCTGGGATGGGAGTAGTGATTGGATCAAGACGTTT.

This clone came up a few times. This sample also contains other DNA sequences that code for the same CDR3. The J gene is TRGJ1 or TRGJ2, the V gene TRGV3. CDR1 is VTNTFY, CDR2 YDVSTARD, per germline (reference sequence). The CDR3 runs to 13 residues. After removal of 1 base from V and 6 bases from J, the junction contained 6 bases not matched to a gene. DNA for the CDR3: TGTGCCACCTGGGACAGACCCCTTTATAAGAAACTCTTT. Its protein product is CATWDRPLYKKLF.

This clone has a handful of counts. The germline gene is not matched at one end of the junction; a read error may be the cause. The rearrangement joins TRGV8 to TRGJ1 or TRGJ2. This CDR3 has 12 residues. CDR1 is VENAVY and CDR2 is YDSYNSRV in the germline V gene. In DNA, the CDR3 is TGTGCCACCTGGGATTTTAAGGGACTATGGGTCTTT. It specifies CATWDFKGLWVF.

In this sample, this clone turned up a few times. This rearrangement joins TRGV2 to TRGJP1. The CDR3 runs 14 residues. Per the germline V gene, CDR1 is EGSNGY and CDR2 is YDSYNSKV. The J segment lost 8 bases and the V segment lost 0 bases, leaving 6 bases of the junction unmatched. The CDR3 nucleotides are TGTGCCACCTGGGACGGGCGGGGGGGTTGGTTCAAGATATTT. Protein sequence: CATWDGRGGWFKIF.

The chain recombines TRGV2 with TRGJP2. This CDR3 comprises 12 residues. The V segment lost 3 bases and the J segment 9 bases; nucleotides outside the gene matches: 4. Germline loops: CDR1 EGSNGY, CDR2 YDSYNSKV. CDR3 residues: CATWDMNWIKTF. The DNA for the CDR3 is TGTGCCACCTGGGACATGAATTGGATCAAGACGTTT.

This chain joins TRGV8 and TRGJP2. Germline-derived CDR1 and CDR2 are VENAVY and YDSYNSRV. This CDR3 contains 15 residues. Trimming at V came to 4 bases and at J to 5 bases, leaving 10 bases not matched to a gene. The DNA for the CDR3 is TGTGCCACCTGGGAGGGCGTCGGGAGTGATTGGATCAAGACGTTT. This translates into CATWEGVGSDWIKTF.

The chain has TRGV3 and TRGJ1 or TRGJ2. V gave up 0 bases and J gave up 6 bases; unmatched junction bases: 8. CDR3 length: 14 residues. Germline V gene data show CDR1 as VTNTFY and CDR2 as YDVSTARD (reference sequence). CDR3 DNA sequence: TGTGCCACCTGGGACAGGCCTAGTAGTTATAAGAAACTCTTT. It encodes CATWDRPSSYKKLF.

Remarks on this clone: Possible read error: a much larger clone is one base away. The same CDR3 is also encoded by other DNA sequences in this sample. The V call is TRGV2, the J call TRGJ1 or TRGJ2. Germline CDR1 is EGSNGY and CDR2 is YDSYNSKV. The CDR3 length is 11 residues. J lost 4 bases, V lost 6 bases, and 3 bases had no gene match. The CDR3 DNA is TGTGCCACCTGGCAGTATTATAAGAAACTCTTT. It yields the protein CATWQYYKKLF.

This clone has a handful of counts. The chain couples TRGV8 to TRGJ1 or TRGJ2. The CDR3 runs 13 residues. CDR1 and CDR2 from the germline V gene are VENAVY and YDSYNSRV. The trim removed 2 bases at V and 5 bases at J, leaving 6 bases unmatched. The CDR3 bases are TGTGCCACCTGGGATATAGTGAATTATAAGAAACTCTTT. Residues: CATWDIVNYKKLF.

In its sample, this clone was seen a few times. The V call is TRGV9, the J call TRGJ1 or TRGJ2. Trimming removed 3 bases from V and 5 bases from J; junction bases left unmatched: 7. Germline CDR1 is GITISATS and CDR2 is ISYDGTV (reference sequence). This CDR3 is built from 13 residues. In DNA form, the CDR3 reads TGTGCCTTGTGGGAGCCCCGGGATTATAAGAAACTCTTT. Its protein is CALWEPRDYKKLF.

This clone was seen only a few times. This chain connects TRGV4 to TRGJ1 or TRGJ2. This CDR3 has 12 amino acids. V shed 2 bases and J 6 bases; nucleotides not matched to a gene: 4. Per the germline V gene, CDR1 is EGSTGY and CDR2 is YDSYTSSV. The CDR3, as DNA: TGTGCCACCTGGGATGCGAGTTATAAGAAACTCTTT. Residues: CATWDASYKKLF.

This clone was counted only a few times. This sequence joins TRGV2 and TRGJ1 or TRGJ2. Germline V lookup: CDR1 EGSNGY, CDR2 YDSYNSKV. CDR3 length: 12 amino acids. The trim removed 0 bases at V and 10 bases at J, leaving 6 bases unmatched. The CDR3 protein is CATWDGWRKKLF. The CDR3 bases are TGTGCCACCTGGGACGGGTGGCGAAAGAAACTCTTT.

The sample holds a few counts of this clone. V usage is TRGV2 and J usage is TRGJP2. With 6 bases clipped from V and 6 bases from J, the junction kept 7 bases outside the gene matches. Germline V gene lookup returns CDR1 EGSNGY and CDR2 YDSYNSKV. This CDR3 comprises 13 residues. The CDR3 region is CATWMSGDWIKTF. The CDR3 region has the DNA TGTGCCACCTGGATGAGTGGTGATTGGATCAAGACGTTT.

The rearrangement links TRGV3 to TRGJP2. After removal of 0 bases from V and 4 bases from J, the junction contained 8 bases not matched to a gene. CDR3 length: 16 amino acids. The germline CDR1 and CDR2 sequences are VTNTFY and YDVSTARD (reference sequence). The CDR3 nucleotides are TGTGCCACCTGGGACAGGCGTTTATATAGTGATTGGATCAAGACGTTT. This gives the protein CATWDRRLYSDWIKTF.

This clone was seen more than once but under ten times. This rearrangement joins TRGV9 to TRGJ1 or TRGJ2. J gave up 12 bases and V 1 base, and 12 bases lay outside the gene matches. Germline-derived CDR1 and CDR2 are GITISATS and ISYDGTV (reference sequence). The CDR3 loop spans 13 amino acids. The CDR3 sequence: CALWEVHPARKLF. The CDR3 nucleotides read TGTGCCTTGTGGGAGGTTCATCCGGCCAGGAAACTCTTT.

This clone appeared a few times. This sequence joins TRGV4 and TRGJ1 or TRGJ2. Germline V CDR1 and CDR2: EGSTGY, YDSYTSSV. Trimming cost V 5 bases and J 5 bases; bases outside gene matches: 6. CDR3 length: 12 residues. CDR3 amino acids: CATWGPDYKKLF. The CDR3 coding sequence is TGTGCCACCTGGGGCCCTGATTATAAGAAACTCTTT.

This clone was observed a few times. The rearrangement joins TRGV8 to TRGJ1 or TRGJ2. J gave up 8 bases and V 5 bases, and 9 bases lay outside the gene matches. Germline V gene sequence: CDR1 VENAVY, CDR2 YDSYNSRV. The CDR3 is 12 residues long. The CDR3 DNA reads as TGTGCCACCTGGGCCGACCGGCATAAGAAACTCTTT. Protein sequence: CATWADRHKKLF.

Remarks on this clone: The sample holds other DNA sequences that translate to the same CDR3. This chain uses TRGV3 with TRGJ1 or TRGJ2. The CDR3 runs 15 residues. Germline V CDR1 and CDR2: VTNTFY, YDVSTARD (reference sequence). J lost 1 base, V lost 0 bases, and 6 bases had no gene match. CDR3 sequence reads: CATWDRRPNYYKKLF. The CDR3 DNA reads TGTGCCACCTGGGACAGGCGGCCCAATTATTATAAGAAACTCTTT.

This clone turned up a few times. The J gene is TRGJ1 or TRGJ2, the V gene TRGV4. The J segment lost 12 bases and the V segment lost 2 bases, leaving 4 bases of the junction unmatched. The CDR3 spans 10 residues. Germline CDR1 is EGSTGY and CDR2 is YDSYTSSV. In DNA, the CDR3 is TGTGCCACCTGGGATGATCGGAAACTCTTT. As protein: CATWDDRKLF.

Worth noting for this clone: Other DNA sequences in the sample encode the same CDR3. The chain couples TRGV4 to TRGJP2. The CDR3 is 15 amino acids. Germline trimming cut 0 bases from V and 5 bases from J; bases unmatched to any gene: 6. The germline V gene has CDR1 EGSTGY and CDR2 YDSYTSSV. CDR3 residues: CATWDGLRSDWIKTF. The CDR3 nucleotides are TGTGCCACCTGGGATGGGCTGCGAAGTGATTGGATCAAGACGTTT.

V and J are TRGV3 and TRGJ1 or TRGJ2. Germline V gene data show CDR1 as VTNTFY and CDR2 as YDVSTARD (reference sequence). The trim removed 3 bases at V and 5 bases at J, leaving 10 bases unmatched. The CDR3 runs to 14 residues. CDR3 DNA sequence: TGTGCCACCTGGGACCTCATCGGGAATTATAAGAAACTCTTT. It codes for CATWDLIGNYKKLF.

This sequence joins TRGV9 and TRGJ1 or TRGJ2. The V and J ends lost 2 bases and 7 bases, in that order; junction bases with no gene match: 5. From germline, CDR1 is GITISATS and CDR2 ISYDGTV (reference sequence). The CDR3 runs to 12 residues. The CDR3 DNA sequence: TGTGCCTTGTGGGAGGGCGTGTATAAGAAACTCTTT. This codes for CALWEGVYKKLF.

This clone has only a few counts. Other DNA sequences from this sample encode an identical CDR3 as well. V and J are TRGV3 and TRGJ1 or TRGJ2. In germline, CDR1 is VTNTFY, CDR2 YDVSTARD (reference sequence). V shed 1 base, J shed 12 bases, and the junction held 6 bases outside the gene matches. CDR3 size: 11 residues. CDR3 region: CATWDRRGKLF. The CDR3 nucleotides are TGTGCCACCTGGGACAGACGTGGGAAACTCTTT.

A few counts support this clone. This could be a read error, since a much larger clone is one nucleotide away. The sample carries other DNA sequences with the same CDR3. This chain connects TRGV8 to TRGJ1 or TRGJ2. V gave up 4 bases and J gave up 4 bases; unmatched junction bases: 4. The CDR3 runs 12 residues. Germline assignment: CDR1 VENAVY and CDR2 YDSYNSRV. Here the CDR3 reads CATWDLYYKKLF. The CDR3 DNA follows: TGTGCCACCTGGGACCTCTATTATAAGAAACTCTTT.

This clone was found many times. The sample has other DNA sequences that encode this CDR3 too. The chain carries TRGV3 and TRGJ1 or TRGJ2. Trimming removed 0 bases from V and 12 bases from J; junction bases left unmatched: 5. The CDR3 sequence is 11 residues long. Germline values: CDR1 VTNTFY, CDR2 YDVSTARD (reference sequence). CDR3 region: CATWDRPRKLF. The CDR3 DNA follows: TGTGCCACCTGGGACAGGCCGAGGAAACTCTTT.